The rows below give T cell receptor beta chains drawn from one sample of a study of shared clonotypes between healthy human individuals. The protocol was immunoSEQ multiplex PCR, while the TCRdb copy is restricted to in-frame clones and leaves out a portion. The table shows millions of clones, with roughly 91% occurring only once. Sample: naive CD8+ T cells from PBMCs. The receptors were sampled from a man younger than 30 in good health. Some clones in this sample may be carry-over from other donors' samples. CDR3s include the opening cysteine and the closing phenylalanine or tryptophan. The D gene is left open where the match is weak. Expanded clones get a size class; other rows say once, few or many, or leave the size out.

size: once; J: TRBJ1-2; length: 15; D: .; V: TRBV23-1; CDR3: CASSQYGFGGDGYTF; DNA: TGCGCCAGCAGTCAATATGGGTTTGGCGGAGATGGCTACACCTTC
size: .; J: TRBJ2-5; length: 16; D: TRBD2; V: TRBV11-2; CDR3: CASKTGTSGYQETQYF; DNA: TGTGCCAGCAAAACCGGGACTAGCGGATACCAAGAGACCCAGTACTTC
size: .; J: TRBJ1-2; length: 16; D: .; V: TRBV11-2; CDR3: CASSPREGKRHYGYTF; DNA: TGTGCCAGCAGCCCAAGGGAGGGCAAGCGACACTATGGCTACACCTTC
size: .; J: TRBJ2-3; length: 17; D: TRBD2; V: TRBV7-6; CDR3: CASSLEGPSGREDTQYF; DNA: TGTGCCAGCAGCTTAGAAGGCCCTAGCGGCAGGGAGGATACGCAGTATTTT
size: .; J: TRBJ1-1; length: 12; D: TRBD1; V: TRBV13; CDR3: CASSSQGSEAFF; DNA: TGTGCCAGCAGCTCACAGGGGAGTGAAGCTTTCTTT
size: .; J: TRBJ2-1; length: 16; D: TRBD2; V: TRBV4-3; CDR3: CASSPFDSGSSYEQFF; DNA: TGCGCCAGCAGCCCCTTCGATAGCGGGAGTAGCTATGAGCAGTTCTTC
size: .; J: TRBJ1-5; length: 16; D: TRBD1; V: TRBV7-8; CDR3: CASGLGQGAPGQPQHF; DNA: TGTGCCAGCGGGCTGGGACAGGGGGCCCCAGGACAGCCCCAGCATTTT
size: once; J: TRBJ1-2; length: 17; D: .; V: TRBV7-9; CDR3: CASSSLEGTFVFDGYTF; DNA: TGTGCCAGCAGCTCCTTGGAAGGGACCTTCGTCTTTGATGGCTACACCTTC
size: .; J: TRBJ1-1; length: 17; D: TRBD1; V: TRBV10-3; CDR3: CAISNPVGGQGRTEAFF; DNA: TGTGCCATCAGTAATCCCGTGGGGGGACAGGGTCGGACTGAAGCTTTCTTT
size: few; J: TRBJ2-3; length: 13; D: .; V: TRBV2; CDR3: CASSEARADTQYF; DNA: TGTGCCAGCAGTGAAGCGCGGGCAGATACGCAGTATTTT
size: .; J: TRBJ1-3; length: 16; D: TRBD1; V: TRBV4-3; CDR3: CASSQEMTGGGNTIYF; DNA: TGCGCCAGCAGCCAAGAAATGACAGGGGGGGGAAACACCATATATTTT
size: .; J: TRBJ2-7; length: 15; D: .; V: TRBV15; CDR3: CATLGRANSSYEQYF; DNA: TGTGCCACCCTAGGCCGGGCGAATAGCTCCTACGAGCAGTACTTC
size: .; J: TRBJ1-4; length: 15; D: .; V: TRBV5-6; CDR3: CASSVGSATNEKLFF; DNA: TGTGCCAGCAGCGTGGGGAGCGCAACTAATGAAAAACTGTTTTTT
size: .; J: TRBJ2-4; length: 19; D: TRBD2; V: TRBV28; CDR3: CASSTLLAEGHLAKNIQYF; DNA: TGTGCCAGCAGTACCTTACTAGCGGAGGGTCATCTAGCCAAAAACATTCAGTACTTC
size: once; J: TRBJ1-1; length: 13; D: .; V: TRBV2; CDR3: CASTRGRNTEAFF; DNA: TGTGCCAGCACCAGGGGCAGGAACACTGAAGCTTTCTTT
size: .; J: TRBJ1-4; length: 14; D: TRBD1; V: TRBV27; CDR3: CASGGTGINEKLFF; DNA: TGTGCCAGCGGGGGGACAGGGATTAATGAAAAACTGTTTTTT
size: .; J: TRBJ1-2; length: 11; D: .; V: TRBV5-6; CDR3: CASSLQAALTF; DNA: TGTGCCAGCAGCTTGCAAGCCGCGCTGACCTTC
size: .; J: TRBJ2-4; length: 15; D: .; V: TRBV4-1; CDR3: CASSQARVAKNIQYF; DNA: TGCGCCAGCAGCCAAGCTAGGGTAGCCAAAAACATTCAGTACTTC